This passage covers 21 T cell receptor beta chains from one sample sequenced in a study of regulatory T cells in long-lasting Graves disease. Time point described: newly diagnosed GD, antithyroid drugs for less than 3 months. Scientists built the TCR library using RNA that was extracted from PBMCs. Relying on iRepertoire HTBI primers and Arm-PCR of CDR3 regions, the team built TCR beta libraries. TCRdb itself ran the multiplex PCR reads through MiXCR, one entry per CDR3 protein. In the table there are roughly 520,000 distinct CDR3 sequences, more than 10% of which are singletons. These records were also assigned to another study, of T cells in Graves' hyperthyroidism and ophthalmopathy.

The source was peripheral blood mononuclear cells (PBMCs), collected at new diagnosis, from a patient treated with antithyroid drugs. These receptors all stem from a woman in her thirties with Graves disease.

This clonotype has at least ten counts. This chain links TRBV20-1 with TRBJ2-5, with D perhaps matching TRBD2 (6 bases). The V and J ends lost 0 bases and 5 bases respectively, with 13 bases between them. The CDR3 spans 14 residues. CDR1 is DFQATT, CDR2 SNEGSKA, per germline (reference sequence). CDR3 loop: CSAREVVGRETQYF. The CDR3, as DNA: TGCAGTGCTAGAGAGGTAGTGGGGAGGGAGACCCAGTACTTC.

There are many counts of this clonotype. V and J are TRBV7-2 and TRBJ2-7, with 8 nucleotides matching TRBD2. The CDR3 runs 13 residues. Germline V CDR1 and CDR2: SGHTA, FQGNSA. J gave up 9 bases and V 1 base, and 5 bases lay outside the gene matches. This CDR3 is CASSLGAGVVQYF. The DNA of the CDR3 is TGTGCCAGCAGCTTAGGAGCGGGAGTCGTGCAGTACTTC.

This chain links TRBV10-3 with TRBJ1-5, with TRBD1 as a possible D gene (6 bases). Trimming left V 0 bases short and J 8 bases short, with 14 bases between. CDR1 and CDR2 (germline): ENHRY, SYGVKD. The CDR3 sequence is 15 residues long. The CDR3 region is CAISESIGGPEPQHF. CDR3 coding DNA: TGTGCCATCAGTGAGTCGATAGGGGGGCCGGAGCCCCAGCATTTT.

This clonotype was detected many times. The rearrangement joins TRBV4-3 to TRBJ2-5, with 10 bases matching TRBD2. Looked up from germline, CDR1 is LGHNA and CDR2 is YSLEER. There are 17 residues in the CDR3. J lost 0 bases, V lost 0 bases, and 4 bases had no gene match. This CDR3 reads CASSQDGSGRYQETQYF. The CDR3 region has the DNA TGCGCCAGCAGCCAAGACGGTAGCGGGAGGTACCAAGAGACCCAGTACTTC.

This clonotype was observed a few times. The J gene is TRBJ2-7, the V gene TRBV12-3 or TRBV12-4; maybe TRBD2 (6 bases). This CDR3 is built from 15 residues. V lost 5 bases, J lost 0 bases, and 14 bases lay in between. The CDR3 DNA reads TGTGCCAGCAGTCCACAAAGCGGGTTCTCCTACGAGCAGTACTTC. Its translation is CASSPQSGFSYEQYF.

This clonotype was picked up a small number of times. The V gene is TRBV12-3 or TRBV12-4, the J gene TRBJ1-1; TRBD1 is a possible D gene (6 bases). Trimming removed 6 bases from V and 3 bases from J, with 11 bases in between. The CDR3 sequence is 13 residues long. The CDR3 sequence is CASRKRGYTEAFF. DNA for the CDR3: TGTGCCAGCAGAAAGAGGGGGTACACTGAAGCTTTCTTT.

This clonotype was observed at least ten times. This rearrangement joins TRBV28 to TRBJ2-1; possibly TRBD2 for D (5 bases). Germline CDR1 is MDHEN and CDR2 is SYDVKM. Trimming took 8 bases from V and 10 from J, leaving 15 bases between them. The CDR3 spans 12 residues. The CDR3 sequence is CASLSRRGEQFF. The CDR3 nucleotides read TGTGCCAGCCTATCGCGGAGAGGGGAGCAGTTCTTC. The variable domain in full, with the rest retrieved from reference TRBV28 and TRBJ2-1, is DVKVTQSSRYLVKRTGEKVFLECVQDMDHENMFWYRQDPGLGLRLIYFSYDVKMKEKGDIPEGYSVSREKKERFSLILESASTNQTSMYLCASLSRRGEQFFGPGTRLTVL.

This clonotype was recorded many times. The V call is TRBV11-2, the J call TRBJ1-2, with D maybe TRBD1 (5 bases). Trimming removed 1 base from V and 4 bases from J, with 16 bases in between. Germline CDR1 and CDR2: SGHAT and FQNNGV. CDR3 length equals 16 residues. The CDR3 DNA reads as TGTGCCAGCAGCTTAGGGTATGATCCGGGGCTCTATGGCTACACCTTC. Translation gives CASSLGYDPGLYGYTF. The full variable domain, its missing parts supplied by reference TRBV11-2 and TRBJ1-2, is EAGVAQSPRYKIIEKRQSVAFWCNPISGHATLYWYQQILGQGPKLLIQFQNNGVVDDSQLPKDRFSAERLKGVDSTLKIQPAKLEDSAVYLCASSLGYDPGLYGYTFGSGTRLTVV.

This clonotype occurred many times. The genes are TRBV3-1 and TRBJ2-7; D uncertain. The germline V gene encodes CDR1 LGHDT and CDR2 YNNKEL (reference sequence). There are 15 residues in the CDR3. Trimming cost V 0 bases and J 7 bases, with 16 bases left between them. The CDR3 nucleotides are TGTGCCAGCAGCCAAGATCGATGGCTCCTAGGGGAGCAGTACTTC. Translation: CASSQDRWLLGEQYF.

The table lists this clonotype with a few counts. The V gene is TRBV4-3, the J gene TRBJ1-2, with 7 bases that match TRBD1. The ends lost 4 bases at V and 2 bases at J; junction bases unmatched: 7. The CDR3 is 15 amino acids. The germline CDR1 and CDR2 sequences are LGHNA and YSLEER. CDR3: CASSPGTASNYGYTF. CDR3 coding DNA: TGCGCCAGCAGCCCCGGGACAGCGTCGAACTATGGCTACACCTTC.

The chain recombines TRBV12-3 or TRBV12-4 with TRBJ2-7, with D perhaps TRBD2 (5 bases). CDR3 length: 15 amino acids. Trimming removed 4 bases from V and 0 bases from J, with 13 bases in between. Here the CDR3 reads CASSSIWRSSYEQYF. CDR3 DNA sequence: TGTGCCAGCAGTTCTATCTGGAGGAGCTCCTACGAGCAGTACTTC.

This rearrangement joins TRBV5-1 to TRBJ2-3; no reliable D call. The germline V gene encodes CDR1 SGHRS and CDR2 YFSETQ. The CDR3 runs to 14 residues. V shed 7 bases and J shed 5 bases, with 17 bases lying between them. CDR3 residues: CASSSRPTVDTQYF. Written as DNA, the CDR3 is TGCGCCAGCTCCAGCAGACCCACAGTAGATACGCAGTATTTT.

This clonotype was seen ten or more times. The chain recombines TRBV14 with TRBJ1-1; D unresolved. The CDR3 sequence is 16 residues long. V lost 0 bases and J lost 4, with 15 bases in between. The germline V gene has CDR1 SGHDN and CDR2 FVKESK. CDR3 amino acids: CASSQDPPATGTEAFF. In DNA form, the CDR3 reads TGTGCCAGCAGCCAAGATCCTCCGGCCACGGGCACTGAAGCTTTCTTT.

There are many counts of this clonotype. The V gene is TRBV12-3 or TRBV12-4, the J gene TRBJ2-3; possibly TRBD2 for D (6 bases). V was shortened by 5 bases and J by 2 bases, with 14 bases between the two germline ends. This CDR3 comprises 15 residues. CDR3 DNA: TGTGCCAGCAGTCTTAACTTAGCGGTCACAGATACGCAGTATTTT. Encoded protein: CASSLNLAVTDTQYF.

Only a few counts were recorded for this clonotype. The chain is built from TRBV5-1 and TRBJ1-4; D perhaps matches TRBD1 (6 bases). Germline V CDR1 and CDR2: SGHRS, YFSETQ. This CDR3 is built from 13 residues. V gave up 1 base and J gave up 7 bases, with 8 bases separating them. The CDR3 DNA follows: TGCGCCAGCAGCTTGCGCAGGGGTGAAAAACTGTTTTTT. It specifies CASSLRRGEKLFF.

This clonotype was counted between two and nine times. V and J are TRBV6-2 or TRBV6-3 and TRBJ2-7; TRBD1 agrees at 7 bases. The CDR3 sequence is 13 residues long. Germline trimming cut 6 bases from V and 7 bases from J; bases unmatched to any gene: 9. Per the germline V gene, CDR1 is MNHEY and CDR2 is SVGEGT. CDR3 nucleotide sequence: TGTGCCAGCAGCGCCTTCGGCAGGGGGGAGCAGTACTTC. As protein: CASSAFGRGEQYF.

This clonotype was counted at least ten times. V gene TRBV3-1 combines with J gene TRBJ2-1; 13 positions match TRBD2. CDR1 is LGHDT, CDR2 YNNKEL, per germline (reference sequence). The length of the CDR3 is 16 residues. J lost 4 bases, V lost 0 bases, and 0 bases had no gene match. CDR3 sequence: CASSQELAGGYNEQFF. CDR3 bases: TGTGCCAGCAGCCAAGAACTAGCGGGAGGGTACAATGAGCAGTTCTTC.

In its sample, this clonotype was seen many times. The rearrangement uses TRBV11-3 and TRBJ2-1, with D uncertain. Germline V gene data show CDR1 as SGHNT and CDR2 as YENEEA. The CDR3 extends over 14 amino acids. V shed 0 bases and J shed 6 bases, with 9 bases lying between them. CDR3 loop: CASSLEGAVNEQFF. The CDR3 bases are TGTGCCAGCAGCTTAGAGGGTGCAGTCAATGAGCAGTTCTTC.

In this sample, this clonotype turned up a few times. V usage is TRBV20-1 and J usage is TRBJ1-5, with D possibly being TRBD1 (6 bases). V lost 5 bases and J 3 bases, leaving 17 bases between the germline ends. This CDR3 is built from 15 residues. Germline loops: CDR1 DFQATT, CDR2 SNEGSKA (reference sequence). CDR3 coding DNA: TGCAGTGCTCAGCAGGGGACTGGGTCCAATCAGCCCCAGCATTTT. Translated, it gives CSAQQGTGSNQPQHF.

J is TRBJ2-7 and V is TRBV4-1; possibly TRBD2 for D (5 bases). This CDR3 region has 14 residues. V lost 0 bases, J lost 6 bases, and 12 bases lay in between. The germline V gene encodes CDR1 MGHRA and CDR2 YSYEKL. CDR3 sequence: CASSQDLVGVEQYF. DNA for the CDR3: TGCGCCAGCAGCCAAGATCTAGTGGGAGTCGAGCAGTACTTC.

This rearrangement joins TRBV19 to TRBJ2-1; D remains unclear. This CDR3 is built from 16 residues. The V gene lost 4 bases and the J gene lost 6 bases, with 19 bases spanning the gap. CDR1 LNHDA and CDR2 SQIVND come from the germline V gene (reference sequence). The CDR3 nucleotides are TGTGCCAGTAGTACCGACGGTTTGGGTGGCGTCAATGAGCAGTTCTTC. Protein product: CASSTDGLGGVNEQFF. Filled out from reference TRBV19 and TRBJ2-1, the complete variable domain reads DGGITQSPKYLFRKEGQNVTLSCEQNLNHDAMYWYRQDPGQGLRLIYYSQIVNDFQKGDIAEGYSVSREKKESFPLTVTSAQKNPTAFYLCASSTDGLGGVNEQFFGPGTRLTVL.